This TCR beta chain was retrieved from a study of CD8 T cells in ankylosing spondylitis. Notes on the study in general: A TCR beta motif made of several highly homologous variants seemed typical of ankylosing spondylitis blood. Reportedly, matched ankylosing spondylitis synovial fluid was significantly enriched for disease-linked clones.

Ten or more counts support this clonotype. Its antigen remains unidentified. MiXCR, applied by TCRdb to the 5' RACE reads, yields one record per CDR3 protein. The sample has fewer than 250,000 distinct CDR3 sequences; 8% to 11% are singletons. The ends lost 3 bases at V and 7 bases at J; junction bases unmatched: 7. The CDR3 contains 16 residues. The sample consisted of blood, either unsorted or a sorted T cell fraction (not recorded which). V and J are TRBV12-3 or TRBV12-4 and TRBJ2-1, with 12 bases matching TRBD2. The receptor comes from a male donor with ankylosing spondylitis or in good health (not recorded which). In DNA form, the CDR3 reads TGTGCCAGCAGTTTTAAACTAGCGGGGGGCTTTAATGAGCAGTTCTTC. Its translation: CASSFKLAGGFNEQFF.